This TCR beta chain was identified during a study of blood T cell repertoires in COVID-19. The wider study: COVID-19 samples from acute and convalescent phases originated in the United States, Italy and Spain. Sample material is recorded as cDNA or gDNA derived from T cells, B-cell-depleted T cells, or PBMCs.

CDR3 length equals 16 residues. Germline V CDR1 and CDR2: SEHNR, FQNEAQ (reference sequence). Trimming removed 3 bases from V and 5 bases from J, with 20 bases in between. Study processing details: Amplification from reference gene primers served as the basis for estimated nucleated cell counts. Some clones are missing from TCRdb's copy, which holds only in-frame ones; the method was immunoSEQ multiplex PCR. V and J calls and clone size come straight from that table; D and trimming were deduced from the DNA. The sample has 70,000 or so clones, around 91% seen once. This chain joins TRBV7-9 and TRBJ2-7; the D gene is possibly TRBD1 (5 bases). This receptor was obtained from a human donor in a cohort sampled during active COVID-19. The sequencing sample was made of peripheral blood. The CDR3 DNA reads TGTGCCAGCAGCTTCCTAACGATGGCAGGGTTGGACGAGCAGTACTTC. Translation gives CASSFLTMAGLDEQYF.